Listed here is a single TCR beta chain. In the source study's methods: Counts of nucleated cells, estimated from reference gene primer amplification, were obtained. Assay used: immunoSEQ multiplex PCR; TCRdb lists only in-frame clones, some missing. The V and J calls and clone size are taken from that table; D and trimming were inferred from the DNA. This sample yields a few hundred thousand clones, of which approximately 80% are seen a single time; roughly 2% belongs to the top ten. This entry belongs to a study of blood T cell repertoires in COVID-19. Whole-study context: Sites across the United States, Italy and Spain contributed samples from acute and convalescent COVID-19. T cells, B-cell-depleted T cells, or PBMCs provided the cDNA or gDNA that served as material.

Specimen: peripheral blood. This receptor was identified in a man aged 30 to 45 who had recovered from COVID-19.

CDR3 amino acids: CASSQFPGTADSPLHF. CDR3 coding DNA: TGCGCCAGCAGCCAATTCCCCGGGACAGCCGATTCACCCCTCCACTTT. The chain couples TRBV4-1 to TRBJ1-6; 7 bases agree with TRBD1. Germline V gives CDR1 MGHRA, CDR2 YSYEKL. After removal of 2 bases from V and 8 bases from J, the junction contained 9 bases not matched to a gene. CDR3 length: 16 residues.